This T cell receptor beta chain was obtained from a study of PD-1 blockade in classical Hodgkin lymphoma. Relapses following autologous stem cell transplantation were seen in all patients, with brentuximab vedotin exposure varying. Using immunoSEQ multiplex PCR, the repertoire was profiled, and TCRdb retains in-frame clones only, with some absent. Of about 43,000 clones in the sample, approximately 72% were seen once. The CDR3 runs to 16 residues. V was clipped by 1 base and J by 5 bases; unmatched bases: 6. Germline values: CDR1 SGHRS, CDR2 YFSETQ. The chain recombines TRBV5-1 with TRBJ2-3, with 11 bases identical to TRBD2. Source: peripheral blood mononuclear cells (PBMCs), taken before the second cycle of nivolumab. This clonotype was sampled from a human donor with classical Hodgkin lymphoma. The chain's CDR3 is CASSLPGLAEKDTQYF. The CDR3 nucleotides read TGCGCCAGCAGCTTGCCGGGACTAGCGGAGAAAGATACGCAGTATTTT. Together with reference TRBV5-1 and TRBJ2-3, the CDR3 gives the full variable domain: KAGVTQTPRYLIKTRGQQVTLSCSPISGHRSVSWYQQTPGQGLQFLFEYFSETQRNKGNFPGRFSGRQFSNSRSEMNVSTLELGDSALYLCASSLPGLAEKDTQYFGPGTRLTVL.